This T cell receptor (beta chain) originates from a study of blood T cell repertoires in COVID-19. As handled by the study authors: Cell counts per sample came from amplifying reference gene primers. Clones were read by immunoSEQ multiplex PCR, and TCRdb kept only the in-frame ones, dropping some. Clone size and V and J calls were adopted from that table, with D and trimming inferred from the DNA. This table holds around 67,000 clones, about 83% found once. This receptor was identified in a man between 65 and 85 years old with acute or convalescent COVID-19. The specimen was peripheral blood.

Here the CDR3 DNA reads TGCGCCAGCAGGCAACAGGTATCCTACGAGCAGTACTTC. It specifies CASRQQVSYEQYF. The chain recombines TRBV23-1 with TRBJ2-7, with D possibly being TRBD1 (5 bases). TRBV23-1 qualifies as an ORF whose function is uncertain. V shed 6 bases and J shed 1 base, with 10 bases lying between them. CDR3 length equals 13 residues.